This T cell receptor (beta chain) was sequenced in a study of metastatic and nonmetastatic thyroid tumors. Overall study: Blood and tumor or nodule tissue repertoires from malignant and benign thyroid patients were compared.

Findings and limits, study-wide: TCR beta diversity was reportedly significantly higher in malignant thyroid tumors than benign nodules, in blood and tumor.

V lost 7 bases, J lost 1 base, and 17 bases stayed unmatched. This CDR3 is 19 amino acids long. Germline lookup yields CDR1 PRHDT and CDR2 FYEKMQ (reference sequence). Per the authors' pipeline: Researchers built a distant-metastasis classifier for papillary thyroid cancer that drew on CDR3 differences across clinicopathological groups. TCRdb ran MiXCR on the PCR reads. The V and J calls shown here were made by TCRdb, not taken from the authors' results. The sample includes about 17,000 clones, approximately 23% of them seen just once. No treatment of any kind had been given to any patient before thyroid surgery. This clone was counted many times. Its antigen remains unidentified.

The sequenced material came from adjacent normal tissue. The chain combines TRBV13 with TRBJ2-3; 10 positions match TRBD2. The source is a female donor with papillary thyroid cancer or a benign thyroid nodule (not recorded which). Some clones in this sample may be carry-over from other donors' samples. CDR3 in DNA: TGTGCCAGCACCTCCCCCATTCGGAGCGGGAGGGAGGGCACAGATACGCAGTATTTT. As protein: CASTSPIRSGREGTDTQYF. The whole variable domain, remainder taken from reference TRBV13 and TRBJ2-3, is AAGVIQSPRHLIKEKRETATLKCYPIPRHDTVYWYQQGPGQDPQFLISFYEKMQSDKGSIPDRFSAQQFSDYHSELNMSSLELGDSALYFCASTSPIRSGREGTDTQYFGPGTRLTVL.